A selection of T cell receptor beta chains follows, all from one sample in a study of control samples from healthy donors and cancer patients. Some clones are missing from TCRdb's copy, which holds only in-frame ones; the method was immunoSEQ multiplex PCR. The sample includes some 130,000 clones, about 93% of them seen just once. Sequences were obtained from PBMCs. These receptors originate from a man in his fifties with head and neck cancer. Both conserved end residues are part of each CDR3. A D gene is named only where the DNA matches it firmly.

v_call d_call cdr3_aa
TRBV20-1 TRBD2 CSASSSGAYYEQYF
TRBV7-9 TRBD1 CASSLAQGQGLGYTF
TRBV7-3 TRBD1 CASSLSRGQKNTEAFF
TRBV9 TRBD1 CASSTTGGFEAFF
TRBV15 NA CATSRDHIYEQYF
TRBV3-1/TRBV3-2 TRBD2 CASSLGGQETQYF
TRBV6-6 TRBD1 CASRPDRDYTYGYTF
TRBV5-6 NA CASSLAHLDEKLFF
TRBV5-6 NA CASSLPRSSGANVLTF
TRBV19 TRBD1 CASRGTGGTEAFF
TRBV28 NA CASGPSYYGYTF
TRBV11-2 TRBD1 CASSLRGQAYYEQYF
TRBV7-3 TRBD2 CASSLMGIAGGSTDTQYF
TRBV29-1 TRBD1 CSAGTASSYEQYF
TRBV7-2 NA CASSLNLPYEQYF
TRBV13 NA CASSGSGGHRANYGYTF
TRBV10-3 NA CATMDSSYEQYF
TRBV6-1 NA CATCRGGVLYNEQFF
TRBV19 NA CASSKVGVQGYTF
TRBV28 NA CASSLRETQYF
TRBV9 TRBD1 CASNPGTGGEEQYF
TRBV30 TRBD1 CAWSRSLYRGQGNQPQHF
TRBV7-2 NA CASSLDMNTEAFF
TRBV18 NA CASSPGLSTFGNTIYF
TRBV15 NA CATSRGGGNQPQHF
TRBV7-6 NA CASSPGREKLFF
TRBV19 TRBD1 CASTRDRQRTEAFF
TRBV5-1 TRBD2 CASSLSGGATDTQYF
TRBV6-2/TRBV6-3 NA CASSMGGLRETQYF
TRBV6-5 NA CASRGQFGNTEAFF
TRBV7-2 TRBD1 CASSLVGQGHYHEQYF
TRBV18 NA CASSPWDTGNEQYF
TRBV4-3 NA CASSQDRGTGELFF
TRBV6-5 NA CASSNSGSGGNQPQHF
TRBV4-1 NA CASSPRWGQGGTHTEAFF
TRBV5-4 NA CASSLHRGRGRNTIYF
TRBV6-6 TRBD1 CASSYPDRGNTEAFF
TRBV7-6 TRBD2 CASSRSGVAYNEQFF
TRBV29-1 NA CSVRQAQETQYF
TRBV18 NA CASSQQDIYEQYF
TRBV19 NA CASSRPGTLSYEQYF
TRBV6-5 NA CASRKIGRTSAEAFF
TRBV30 TRBD2 CAWGSGAGAFGETQYF
TRBV29-1 TRBD1 CSVRDRRYYGYTF
TRBV5-1 NA CASSSLLGSTDTQYF